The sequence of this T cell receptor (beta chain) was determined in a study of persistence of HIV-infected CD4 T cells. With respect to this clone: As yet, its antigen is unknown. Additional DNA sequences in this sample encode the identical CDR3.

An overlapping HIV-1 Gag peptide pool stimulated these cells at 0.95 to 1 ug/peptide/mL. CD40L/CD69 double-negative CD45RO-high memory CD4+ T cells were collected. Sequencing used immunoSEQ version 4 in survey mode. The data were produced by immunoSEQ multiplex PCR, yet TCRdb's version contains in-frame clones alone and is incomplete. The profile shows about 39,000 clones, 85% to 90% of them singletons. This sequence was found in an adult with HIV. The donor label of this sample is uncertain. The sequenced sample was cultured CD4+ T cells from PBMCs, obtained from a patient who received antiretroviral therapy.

This CDR3 reads CASSRDRNYGYTF. The CDR3 DNA sequence: TGTGCCAGCAGTCGGGACAGGAACTATGGCTACACCTTC. The rearrangement uses TRBV6-5 and TRBJ1-2; 8 bases fit TRBD1. Germline CDR1 is MNHEY and CDR2 is SVGAGI. V was clipped by 5 bases and J by 2 bases; unmatched bases: 1. The CDR3 consists of 13 residues.